The sequence of this T cell receptor beta chain was determined in a study of T-cell memory formation after mild COVID-19. Study-wide findings and caveats: Pre-infection memory harbored some responding clones, suggesting cross-reactive memory joined. Day 15 to 85 contractors were CD4/CD8 balanced; later expanders leaned CD4+.

TCRdb independently ran MiXCR on the 5' RACE reads; one entry per CDR3 protein. The data contain some 100,000 distinct CDR3 sequences, 11% of them singletons. This clonotype came up many times. The antigen is unknown. The CDR3 totals 15 residues. Germline loops: CDR1 SQVTM, CDR2 ANQGSEA. V lost 3 bases to trimming and J lost 4 bases; unmatched junction nucleotides: 6. The origin of this receptor is a man aged 18 to 30 who had mild COVID-19 (a few samples of this study predate the infection). Cell type and time point are not known. This rearrangement joins TRBV29-1 to TRBJ2-6, with 7 bases identical to TRBD1. The sample was PBMCs or a T cell subset sorted from them (not recorded which). The CDR3 nucleotides read TGCAGCGTTGAGAAGACAGGGCTCGGGGCCAACGTCCTGACTTTC. It translates to CSVEKTGLGANVLTF. Together with reference TRBV29-1 and TRBJ2-6, the CDR3 gives the full variable domain: SAVISQKPSRDICQRGTSLTIQCQVDSQVTMMFWYRQQPGQSLTLIATANQGSEATYESGFVIDKFPISRPNLTFSTLTVSNMSPEDSSIYLCSVEKTGLGANVLTFGAGSRLTVL.